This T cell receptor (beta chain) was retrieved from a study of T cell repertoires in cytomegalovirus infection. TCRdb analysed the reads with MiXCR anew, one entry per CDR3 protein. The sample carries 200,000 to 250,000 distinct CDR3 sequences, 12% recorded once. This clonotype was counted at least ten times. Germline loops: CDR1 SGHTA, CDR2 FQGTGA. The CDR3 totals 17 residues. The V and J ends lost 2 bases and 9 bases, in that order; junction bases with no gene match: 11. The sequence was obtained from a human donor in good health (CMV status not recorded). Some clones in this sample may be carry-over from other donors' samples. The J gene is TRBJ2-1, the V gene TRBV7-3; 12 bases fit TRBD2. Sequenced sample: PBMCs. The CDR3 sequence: CASSLALAGGSSGEQFF. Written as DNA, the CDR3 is TGTGCCAGCAGCTTAGCACTAGCGGGGGGCTCTTCGGGTGAGCAGTTCTTC.